This T cell receptor (beta chain) was recovered during a study of blood T cell repertoires in COVID-19. Background on the study: Samples taken during acute and convalescent COVID-19 were collected in the United States, Italy and Spain. T cells, B-cell-depleted T cells, or PBMCs supplied cDNA or gDNA.

CDR3 length equals 16 residues. From germline, CDR1 is SGHDN and CDR2 FVKESK. Trimming left V 2 bases short and J 7 bases short, with 20 bases between. Sequencing used immunoSEQ multiplex PCR; TCRdb keeps in-frame clones, though not all of them. The table shows 53,000 or so clones, with roughly 89% occurring only once. Sequenced: peripheral blood. The rearrangement uses TRBV14 and TRBJ1-2; weak D call: TRBD1 (6 bases). The clonotype was recovered from an elderly man with acute or convalescent COVID-19. The CDR3 nucleotides are TGTGCCAGCAGCCAATTAACGCTACAGGGAGTGATTGGCTACACCTTC. The encoded protein is CASSQLTLQGVIGYTF.